One and the same sample provided the 4 T cell receptor beta chains below, sequenced in a study of cytomegalovirus exposure and HLA in healthy donors. It was with 60 Vbeta and 13 Jbeta primers that the PCR ran. Sequenced by immunoSEQ multiplex PCR; TCRdb stores in-frame clones only, minus some. Counted here are more than 90,000 clones, less than 80% occurring once; the ten biggest clones make up roughly 4.3%. Material: PBMCs. All receptors come from a woman between 40 and 55 years old in good health and CMV-seropositive.

The chain links TRBV16 to TRBJ2-7; D is uncertain. The CDR3 sequence is 14 residues long. V gave up 1 base and J gave up 5 bases, with 12 bases separating them. The germline V gene encodes CDR1 KGHSY and CDR2 FQNENV. The CDR3 loop is CASSQFSLGNEQYF. In DNA, the CDR3 is TGTGCCAGCAGCCAATTTAGCTTGGGTAACGAGCAGTACTTC.

This chain uses TRBV15 with TRBJ2-7; 10 nucleotides line up with TRBD1. The trim removed 1 base at V and 5 bases at J, leaving 5 bases unmatched. The CDR3 is made up of 15 amino acids. Germline V lookup: CDR1 LNHNV, CDR2 YYDKDF (reference sequence). The DNA for the CDR3 is TGTGCCACCAGCAGAGGGGGGGGACAGGGGAACGAGCAGTACTTC. This translates into CATSRGGGQGNEQYF.

This clone was detected once. The chain couples TRBV5-1 to TRBJ1-1, with D hard to call. Germline V gene data show CDR1 as SGHRS and CDR2 as YFSETQ. V was cut by 0 bases and J by 2 bases, with 11 bases left in between. The CDR3 contains 15 residues. The CDR3 DNA reads TGCGCCAGCAGCTTGGCCGGCAGGCCAAACACTGAAGCTTTCTTT. It specifies CASSLAGRPNTEAFF.

V usage is TRBV9 and J usage is TRBJ2-3, with 9 bases lining up with TRBD1. Germline CDR1 is SGDLS and CDR2 is YYNGEE. The V and J ends lost 4 bases and 4 bases, in that order; junction bases with no gene match: 10. The CDR3 spans 16 residues. The CDR3 bases are TGTGCCAGCAGCTCCCGGACAGGGGATGTTTCAGATACGCAGTATTTT. Translation: CASSSRTGDVSDTQYF.